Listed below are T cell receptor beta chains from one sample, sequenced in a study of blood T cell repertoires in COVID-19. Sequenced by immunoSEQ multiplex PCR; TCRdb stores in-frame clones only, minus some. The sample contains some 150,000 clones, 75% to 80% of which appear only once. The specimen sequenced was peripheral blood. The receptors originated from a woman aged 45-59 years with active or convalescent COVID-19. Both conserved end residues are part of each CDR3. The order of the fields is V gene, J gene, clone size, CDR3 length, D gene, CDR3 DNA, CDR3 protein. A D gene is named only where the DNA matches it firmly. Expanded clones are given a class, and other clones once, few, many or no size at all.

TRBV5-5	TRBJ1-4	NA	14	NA	TGTGCCAGCAGCTTAAGAGCAACTAATGAAAAACTGTTTTTT	CASSLRATNEKLFF
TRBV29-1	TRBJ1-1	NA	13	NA	TGCAGCGCCCTTGTACAGGTGAACACTGAAGCTTTCTTT	CSALVQVNTEAFF
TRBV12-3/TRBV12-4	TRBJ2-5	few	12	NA	TGTGCCAGCAGTTTGTCCGAAGAGACCCAGTACTTC	CASSLSEETQYF
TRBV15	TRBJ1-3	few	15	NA	TGTGCCACCAGCAGAGGCAGGGGCTCTGGAAACACCATATATTTT	CATSRGRGSGNTIYF
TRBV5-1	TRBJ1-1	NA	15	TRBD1	TGCGCCAGCAGCTTCCAGGGGGCGGTCGGCACTGAAGCTTTCTTT	CASSFQGAVGTEAFF
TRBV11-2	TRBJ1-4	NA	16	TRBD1	TGTGCCAGCAGTTCGATCCGGGACAGAAAAAATGAAAAACTGTTTTTT	CASSSIRDRKNEKLFF
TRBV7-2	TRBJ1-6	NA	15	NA	TGTGCCAGCAGCTCGGGAGGGGAAAATAATTCACCCCTCCACTTT	CASSSGGENNSPLHF
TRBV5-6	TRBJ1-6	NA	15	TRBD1	TGTGCCAGCAGCTTGCAGGGGGCCTATAATTCACCCCTCCACTTT	CASSLQGAYNSPLHF
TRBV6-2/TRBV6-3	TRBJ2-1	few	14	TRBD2	TGTGCCAGCAGCGGACTAGCGGGGTACAATGAGCAGTTCTTC	CASSGLAGYNEQFF
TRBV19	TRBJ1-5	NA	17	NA	TGTGCCAGCGGACAGTTGGGCAGCAATCAACAGGGTCAGCCCCAGCATTTT	CASGQLGSNQQGQPQHF
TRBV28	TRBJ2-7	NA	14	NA	TGTGCCAGCAGTTTACCACTAGGATCCTACGAGCAGTACTTC	CASSLPLGSYEQYF
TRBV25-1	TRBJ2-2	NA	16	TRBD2	TGTGCCACTATGGGCGGAGCGGGAGGGAACACCGGGGAGCTGTTTTTT	CATMGGAGGNTGELFF
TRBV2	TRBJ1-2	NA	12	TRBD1	TGTGCCAGCGGGACAGAGTACTATGGCTACACCTTC	CASGTEYYGYTF
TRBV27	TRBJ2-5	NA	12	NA	TGTGCCACGGGTCGGAACCAAGAGACCCAGTACTTC	CATGRNQETQYF
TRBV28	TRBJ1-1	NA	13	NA	TGTGCCAGCCGCCCAGGGTTAGTCACTGAAGCTTTCTTT	CASRPGLVTEAFF
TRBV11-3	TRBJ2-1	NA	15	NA	TGTGCCAGCAGCTTAGAACACCGTTCCTACAATGAGCAGTTCTTC	CASSLEHRSYNEQFF
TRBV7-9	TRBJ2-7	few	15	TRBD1	TGTGCCAGCACCTTAGCCGGGACAGGAGACTACGAGCAGTACTTC	CASTLAGTGDYEQYF
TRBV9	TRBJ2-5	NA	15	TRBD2	TGTGCCAGCAGCGTATCTAGCGGGGTGGAAGAGACCCAGTACTTC	CASSVSSGVEETQYF
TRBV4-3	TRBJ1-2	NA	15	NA	TGCGCCAGCAGCCATCTCCGCGGGGGCTACTATGGCTACACCTTC	CASSHLRGGYYGYTF
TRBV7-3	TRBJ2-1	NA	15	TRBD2	TGTGCCAGCAGCTCGGGACTAGCGGGGCTCAATGAGCAGTTCTTC	CASSSGLAGLNEQFF
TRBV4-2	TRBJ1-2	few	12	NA	TGTGCCAGCGAGGGAGTAGCGAGTGGCTACACCTTC	CASEGVASGYTF
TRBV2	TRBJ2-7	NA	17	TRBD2	TGTGCCAGCAGTGACCACACTAGCGGGGGGGCGACCTACGAGCAGTACTTC	CASSDHTSGGATYEQYF
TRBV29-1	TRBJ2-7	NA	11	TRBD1	TGCAGCGCTTACGAGGGGGCCGAGCAGTACTTC	CSAYEGAEQYF
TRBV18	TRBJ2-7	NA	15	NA	TGTGCCAGCTCACAGAGTCCGACAGGAAACTACGAGCAGTACTTC	CASSQSPTGNYEQYF
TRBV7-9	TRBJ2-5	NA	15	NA	TGTGCCAGCAGCCTATATTCGGGTGCGGAAGAGACCCAGTACTTC	CASSLYSGAEETQYF
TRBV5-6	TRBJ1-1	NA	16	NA	TGTGCCAGCAGCCCAGGGACGGGGGTCCTGAACACTGAAGCTTTCTTT	CASSPGTGVLNTEAFF
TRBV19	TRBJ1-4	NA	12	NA	TGTGCCAGTAGTATAGGGGCCTTAACGGTTGTTTTT	CASSIGALTVVF
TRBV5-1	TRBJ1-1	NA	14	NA	TGCGCCAGCAGCTCGGGGGGTGGCAACACTGAAGCTTTCTTT	CASSSGGGNTEAFF
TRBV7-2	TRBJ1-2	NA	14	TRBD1	TGTGCCAGCAGCCCAGTGGGACAGAACTATGGCTACACCTTC	CASSPVGQNYGYTF
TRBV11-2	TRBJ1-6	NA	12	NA	TGTGCCAGCAGCTTCAGGGGTTCACCCCTCCACTTT	CASSFRGSPLHF
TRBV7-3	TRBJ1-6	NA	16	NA	TGTGCCAGCAGCTTAAATGGACGGCAGGGAAGTTCACCCCTCCACTTT	CASSLNGRQGSSPLHF
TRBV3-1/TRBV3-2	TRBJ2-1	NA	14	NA	TGTGCCAGCAGCCAAGATGCGAGTGTCACTGAGCAGTTCTTC	CASSQDASVTEQFF
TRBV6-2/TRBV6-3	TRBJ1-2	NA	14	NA	TGTGCCAGCAGTTTGGGAGGTACCTTTCGTGGCTACACCTTC	CASSLGGTFRGYTF
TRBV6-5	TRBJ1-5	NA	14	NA	TGTGCCAGCAGTCCAGGGGTCGGCAATCAGCCCCAGCATTTT	CASSPGVGNQPQHF
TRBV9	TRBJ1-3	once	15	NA	TGTGCCAGCAGCGTAGATGCCATCCGGGGAAACACCATATATTTT	CASSVDAIRGNTIYF
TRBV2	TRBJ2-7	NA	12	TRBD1	TGTGCCAGCAGGGTTGACAGGGTCGAGCAGTACTTC	CASRVDRVEQYF
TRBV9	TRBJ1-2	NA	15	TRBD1	TGTGCCAGCAGCGAAAACCGGGACAGGGACTATGGCTACACCTTC	CASSENRDRDYGYTF
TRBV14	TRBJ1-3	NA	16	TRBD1	TGTGCCAGCAGCCTGCGACAGGGACACTCTGGAAACACCATATATTTT	CASSLRQGHSGNTIYF
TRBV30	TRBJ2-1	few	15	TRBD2	TGTGCCTGGAGTTTCGGGGGACTATCTAAGCGTGAGCAGTTCTTC	CAWSFGGLSKREQFF
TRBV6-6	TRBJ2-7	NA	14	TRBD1	TGTGCCAGCAGTTCCCGGGACAGGGGGCTCGAGCAGTACTTC	CASSSRDRGLEQYF
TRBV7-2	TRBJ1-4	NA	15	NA	TGTGCCAGCAGCTTAGGCGGCAGAGAGAATGAAAAACTGTTTTTT	CASSLGGRENEKLFF
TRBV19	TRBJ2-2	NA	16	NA	TGTGCCAGTACCCCTTTGGAGGGAGCCAACACCGGGGAGCTGTTTTTT	CASTPLEGANTGELFF
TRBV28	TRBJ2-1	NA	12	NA	TGTGCCAGCAGCCAGGTCCGAACGGAGCAGTTCTTC	CASSQVRTEQFF
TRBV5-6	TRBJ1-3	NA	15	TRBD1	TGTGCCAGCAGCTTGCAGGGGGCATATGGAAACACCATATATTTT	CASSLQGAYGNTIYF
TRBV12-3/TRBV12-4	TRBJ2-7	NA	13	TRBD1	TGTGCCAGCAGGATACAGGGGGCGCTGGAGCAGTACTTC	CASRIQGALEQYF
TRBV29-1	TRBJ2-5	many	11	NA	TGCAGCGTTGACAGGCAAGAGACCCAGTACTTC	CSVDRQETQYF
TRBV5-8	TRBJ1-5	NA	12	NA	TGTGCCAGCAGCTTTGGGGGGCAGCCCCAGCATTTT	CASSFGGQPQHF
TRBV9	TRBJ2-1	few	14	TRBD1	TGTGCCAGCAGCTTGGGACAGGCCTACAATGAGCAGTTCTTC	CASSLGQAYNEQFF
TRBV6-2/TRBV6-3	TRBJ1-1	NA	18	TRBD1	TGTGCCAGCAGTTACTCGGGGGACAGGACTCTTTGGGGCACTGAAGCTTTCTTT	CASSYSGDRTLWGTEAFF
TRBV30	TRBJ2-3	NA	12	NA	TGTGCCATTAAGGGGCCTGGAGATACGCAGTATTTT	CAIKGPGDTQYF
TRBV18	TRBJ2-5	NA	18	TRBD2	TGTGCCAGCTCACCCCAGGGACTAGCGGGAGGTCTCCAAGAGACCCAGTACTTC	CASSPQGLAGGLQETQYF
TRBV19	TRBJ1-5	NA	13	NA	TGTGCCAGTTCACAGGGATGGGGTCAGCCCCAGCATTTT	CASSQGWGQPQHF
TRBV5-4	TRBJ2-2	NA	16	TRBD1	TGTGCCAGCAGCTCACCGACAGGGACCAACACCGGGGAGCTGTTTTTT	CASSSPTGTNTGELFF